A selection of T cell receptor beta chains follows, all from one sample in a study of shared clonotypes between healthy human individuals. Data came from immunoSEQ multiplex PCR; TCRdb stores just in-frame clones and leaves some out. This sample has approximately 1.5 million clones, with 98% found just once. The material sequenced was naive CD4+ T cells sorted from blood. Receptors originate from a man aged 25-40 years in good health. Both conserved end residues are part of each CDR3. D genes are given only for firm matches. Size tells how often a clone was seen (once, few, many) or the class of an expanded clone, and some rows leave it out.

D	V	size	J	DNA	CDR3
TRBD1	TRBV7-8	.	TRBJ2-3	TGTGCCAGCAGCTTGGAAGGACAGGGAGGTACAGATACGCAGTATTTT	CASSLEGQGGTDTQYF
TRBD1	TRBV6-6	.	TRBJ2-7	TGTGCCAGCAAACAGGGGAATCTAGCCTACGAGCAGTACTTC	CASKQGNLAYEQYF
.	TRBV15	.	TRBJ2-7	TGTGCCACCAGCAGACCTCCTTTGTCCTACGAGCAGTACTTC	CATSRPPLSYEQYF
.	TRBV18	once	TRBJ1-1	TGTGCCAGCGCGGGACAACCGAACACTGAAGCTTTCTTT	CASAGQPNTEAFF
TRBD1	TRBV2	.	TRBJ1-1	TGTGCCAGCAGTGAAGACAGGGGGGTGGCTTTCTTT	CASSEDRGVAFF
.	TRBV5-1	once	TRBJ1-2	TGCGCCAGCAGCATCTCAGGGAAGGATGGCTACACCTTC	CASSISGKDGYTF
.	TRBV18	.	TRBJ1-2	TGTGCCAGCTCGCAATCCCAACGGGATGGCTACACCTTC	CASSQSQRDGYTF
.	TRBV5-1	.	TRBJ2-2	TGCGCCAGCAGCCTATTTACGGGACAGAACACCGGGGAGCTGTTTTTT	CASSLFTGQNTGELFF
.	TRBV20-1	once	TRBJ2-1	TGCAGTGCTAGCAGCTACAATGAGCAGTTCTTC	CSASSYNEQFF
TRBD1	TRBV2	.	TRBJ2-7	TGTGCCAGCAGTGCTCAGGGGACAGCCATCTCCGACGAGCAGTACTTC	CASSAQGTAISDEQYF
TRBD1	TRBV18	once	TRBJ1-1	TGTGCCAGCTCGTTGTCCGGGACAGGGCTGAACACTGAAGCTTTCTTT	CASSLSGTGLNTEAFF
.	TRBV19	.	TRBJ2-1	TGTGCCAGTAAAGGGGACGCGGGCTCCTACAATGAGCAGTTCTTC	CASKGDAGSYNEQFF
TRBD2	TRBV19	.	TRBJ2-5	TGTGCCAGTAGTGCGGGACTAGGACAAGAGACCCAGTACTTC	CASSAGLGQETQYF
TRBD1	TRBV2	.	TRBJ2-2	TGTGCCAGTAAATTGAGGGGGCCCGGGGAGCTGTTTTTT	CASKLRGPGELFF
.	TRBV7-9	.	TRBJ2-1	TGTGCCAGCAGCCCCGATATCCCCAGGGACTCCTACAATGAGCAGTTCTTC	CASSPDIPRDSYNEQFF
TRBD2	TRBV29-1	.	TRBJ2-5	TGCAGCGTTGAAGATGATAGAGCGGGAGGACTGGAGACCCAGTACTTC	CSVEDDRAGGLETQYF
.	TRBV14	.	TRBJ2-7	TGTGCCAGCAGCTTTACTGGGGAACAGTACTTC	CASSFTGEQYF
.	TRBV2	.	TRBJ2-3	TGTGCCAGCAGTGCGGCAGATACGCAGTATTTT	CASSAADTQYF
.	TRBV11-2	.	TRBJ1-2	TGTGCCAGCAGCTTAGTCCCGGAGATTACCTATGGCTACACCTTC	CASSLVPEITYGYTF
TRBD2	TRBV10-3	.	TRBJ2-1	TGTGCCATTCTCGAGGGACTAGCGTCCTACAATGAGCAGTTCTTC	CAILEGLASYNEQFF
TRBD2	TRBV15	.	TRBJ2-1	TGTGCCACCAGCAGAGGGGAGGCGGGAGGGAATGAGCAGTTCTTC	CATSRGEAGGNEQFF
TRBD2	TRBV28	.	TRBJ2-3	TGTGCCAGCGCGGGACTAGCGGGAAGGACGCAGTATTTT	CASAGLAGRTQYF
TRBD2	TRBV29-1	.	TRBJ2-3	TGCAGCGTTGTGGGACTAGCGAACACAGATACGCAGTATTTT	CSVVGLANTDTQYF
TRBD1	TRBV7-9	once	TRBJ2-1	TGTGCCAGCAGCTTACCCCCGGGACAGGGGTTGACGGATGAGCAGTTCTTC	CASSLPPGQGLTDEQFF
.	TRBV29-1	.	TRBJ1-1	TGCAGCGTCGCTTTTTTCCCGGGACACAAGAACACTGAAGCTTTCTTT	CSVAFFPGHKNTEAFF
TRBD1	TRBV5-1	.	TRBJ1-2	TGCGCCAGCGGGGACAGGGGTTTACTAGCTGGCTACACCTTC	CASGDRGLLAGYTF
TRBD2	TRBV18	.	TRBJ2-1	TGTGCCAGCTCACCACAGGCTAGCGGGAGGGGTAATGAGCAGTTCTTC	CASSPQASGRGNEQFF
.	TRBV2	.	TRBJ2-1	TGTGCCAGCAGTCACAAACGCCCGTCGACTAGTTGGTCCTACAATGAGCAGTTCTTC	CASSHKRPSTSWSYNEQFF
TRBD2	TRBV18	.	TRBJ2-7	TGTGCCAGCTCAAGCGGGAGGGCCTACGAGCAGTACTTC	CASSSGRAYEQYF
TRBD2	TRBV5-4	.	TRBJ2-1	TGTGCCAGCAGCTTGGGACTAGCGGGGCTCAATGAGCAGTTCTTC	CASSLGLAGLNEQFF
TRBD1	TRBV28	.	TRBJ1-4	TGTGCCAGCAGTGCGTGGGGACAGGGGGGTAAAGGTAATGAAAAACTGTTTTTT	CASSAWGQGGKGNEKLFF
TRBD2	TRBV7-8	.	TRBJ2-2	TGTGCCAGCAGCTTAGCGCTTCGGGCGGGAGGAGCCGGGGAGCTGTTTTTT	CASSLALRAGGAGELFF
.	TRBV5-1	.	TRBJ2-3	TGCGCCAGCAGCTTCAACTCGATGACAGAAATGCAGCAGTATTTT	CASSFNSMTEMQQYF
TRBD2	TRBV27	.	TRBJ2-2	TGTGCCAGCAGTCCGCGCGGGCTAGCGGGACGGGAAGCCGGGGAGCTGTTTTTT	CASSPRGLAGREAGELFF
.	TRBV19	.	TRBJ1-2	TGTGCCAGTAGTAAATACAGGATTGGCTACACCTTC	CASSKYRIGYTF
.	TRBV7-6	.	TRBJ2-3	TGTGCCAGCAGCCCGGTAAGGGGTGGCGCAGATACGCAGTATTTT	CASSPVRGGADTQYF
TRBD1	TRBV7-7	.	TRBJ2-7	TGTGCCAGCAGCCCGGGGACAGGGGAGTTTGGCGAGCAGTACTTC	CASSPGTGEFGEQYF
.	TRBV10-2	.	TRBJ1-5	TGCGCCAGCAGTGAGGATCGGGGACGCAATCAGCCCCAGCATTTT	CASSEDRGRNQPQHF
TRBD2	TRBV5-5	once	TRBJ2-5	TGTGCCAGCAGCTTCCAGGGACTAGCGGGGCAAGAGACCCAGTACTTC	CASSFQGLAGQETQYF
.	TRBV28	.	TRBJ2-3	TGTGCCAGCAGTCCCCTCAGGGTTGATACGCAGTATTTT	CASSPLRVDTQYF
.	TRBV9	.	TRBJ1-3	TGTGCCAGCAGCGTTATCTCTGGAAACACCATATATTTT	CASSVISGNTIYF
.	TRBV10-1	.	TRBJ2-3	TGCGCCAGCAGTTCAGATACGCAGTATTTT	CASSSDTQYF
TRBD2	TRBV29-1	.	TRBJ2-4	TGCAGCGTCGCGGGAGTGGGAGCCAAAAACATTCAGTACTTC	CSVAGVGAKNIQYF
.	TRBV28	.	TRBJ2-7	TGTGCCAGCAGTTCCCCCCAATACGAGCAGTACTTC	CASSSPQYEQYF
TRBD2	TRBV5-1	.	TRBJ2-3	TGCGCCAGCAGATTTCCTGGGACTAGCGGGAGGACTAGCACAGATACGCAGTATTTT	CASRFPGTSGRTSTDTQYF
.	TRBV27	.	TRBJ2-7	TGTGCCAGCAGTTTTACAGAGAGCTACGAGCAGTACTTC	CASSFTESYEQYF
TRBD1	TRBV5-6	.	TRBJ2-7	TGTGCCAGCAGCCTGACAGGGGGAGCCTACGAGCAGTACTTC	CASSLTGGAYEQYF
.	TRBV18	.	TRBJ1-5	TGTGCCAGCTCACCACCCATCAGCCCCAATCAGCCCCAGCATTTT	CASSPPISPNQPQHF
TRBD2	TRBV10-3	.	TRBJ2-1	TGTGCCATCAGCCCACTAGCGGCAGACAATGAGCAGTTCTTC	CAISPLAADNEQFF
.	TRBV19	.	TRBJ1-5	TGTGCCAGTAACGGACAGAGCAATCAGCCCCAGCATTTT	CASNGQSNQPQHF
.	TRBV10-1	.	TRBJ2-2	TGCGCCACCGGAACCCGGGGGCGCCGAGCCCCCGGGGAGCTGTTTTTT	CATGTRGRRAPGELFF
.	TRBV6-5	once	TRBJ2-7	TGTGCCAGCAGTCCTCCAGGTGCGTTTGGCTACGAGCAGTACTTC	CASSPPGAFGYEQYF
.	TRBV7-9	.	TRBJ2-5	TGTGCCAGCAGCATGACAGTATACCAAGAGACCCAGTACTTC	CASSMTVYQETQYF
TRBD1	TRBV5-4	.	TRBJ1-1	TGTGCCATCAACAGGGGGCTTACTGAAGCTTTCTTT	CAINRGLTEAFF
TRBD2	TRBV18	once	TRBJ2-1	TGTGCCAGCTCACCACCCGGACTAGCGGGGGTAAGTGAGCAGTTCTTC	CASSPPGLAGVSEQFF
TRBD1	TRBV18	.	TRBJ1-1	TGTGCCAGCTCACCAGGTGTATTTGCGAGGACAGGGGGCTTATGGACTGAAGCTTTCTTT	CASSPGVFARTGGLWTEAFF
.	TRBV29-1	.	TRBJ2-7	TGCAGCGTCGGAGCGTCCACTGCTCCCTACGAGCAGTACTTC	CSVGASTAPYEQYF
.	TRBV4-1	.	TRBJ2-1	TGCGCCAGCAGCCAGCCCCTGGCGGACGGCTCCTACAATGAGCAGTTCTTC	CASSQPLADGSYNEQFF
TRBD2	TRBV11-2	.	TRBJ2-1	TGTGCCAGCAGCTCACGAGGGAGGGGGCAGTTCTTC	CASSSRGRGQFF